This T cell receptor (beta chain) was sequenced for a study of CD4+ T cells in melanoma. Using immunoSEQ multiplex PCR, the repertoire was profiled, and TCRdb retains in-frame clones only, with some absent. The sample has about 20,000 clones, 83% seen once; the top ten hold approximately 5.3%. For this clone: Antigen: not known.

The CDR3 contains 14 residues. The ends lost 5 bases at V and 7 bases at J; junction bases unmatched: 10. Germline loops: CDR1 SNHLY, CDR2 FYNNEI. Study results and limitations: Diverse differentiation states were reported for melanoma neoantigen-specific CD4+ T cells. A reported correlation linked neoantigen-specific CD4+ T cells to CD8+, macrophage and B cell function.

The sample was cells from a culture (not recorded whether cultured in vitro). V and J are TRBV2 and TRBJ2-7, with 8 bases matching TRBD1. The TCR originated in a human donor with melanoma. DNA for the CDR3: TGTGCCAGCAGTCCCGGACAGGGTCTCGGGGAGCAGTACTTC. Protein sequence: CASSPGQGLGEQYF.